The 8 T cell receptor beta chains in this list originate from one sample, sequenced in a study of T cells in Graves' hyperthyroidism and ophthalmopathy. RNA transcripts served as the template for amplifying TCR beta CDR3 regions. First-round RT-PCR targeting the TCR CDR3 was performed with the HTBI primer set. Via MiXCR, TCRdb re-called the multiplex PCR reads, giving one row per CDR3 protein. The sample has 500,000 or so distinct CDR3 sequences; 17% are singletons. Sequencing was done on a sample of blood. The receptors stem from a young woman with Graves' ophthalmopathy.

This clonotype was counted many times. The chain links TRBV3-1 to TRBJ2-3; TRBD1 might be the D (6 bases). The ends were cut back, 3 bases at V and 4 bases at J, with 17 bases in the middle. The CDR3 extends over 16 amino acids. Germline CDR1 is LGHDT and CDR2 is YNNKEL (reference sequence). The DNA for the CDR3 is TGTGCCAGCAGCCAGAGCAGGACAGTGGGCCCAGATACGCAGTATTTT. It specifies CASSQSRTVGPDTQYF.

This clonotype was recorded at least ten times. The rearrangement joins TRBV20-1 to TRBJ2-1, with 7 bases aligning to TRBD2. Germline V lookup: CDR1 DFQATT, CDR2 SNEGSKA (reference sequence). J lost 3 bases, V lost 0 bases, and 17 bases had no gene match. The CDR3 runs 19 residues. In DNA, the CDR3 is TGCAGTGCTAGAGATTTTCCAAATCTGGGCGGGGGATTCTACAATGAGCAGTTCTTC. It codes for CSARDFPNLGGGFYNEQFF.

The chain combines TRBV24-1 with TRBJ2-2; no definite D call. The germline gives CDR1 KGHDR, CDR2 SFDVKD. V was shortened by 4 bases and J by 5 bases, with 4 bases between the two germline ends. This CDR3 spans 12 amino acids. The CDR3 sequence is CATSELTGELFF. The CDR3 nucleotides read TGTGCCACCAGTGAACTAACCGGGGAGCTGTTTTTT.

This chain uses TRBV4-3 with TRBJ2-6; possibly TRBD1 for D (5 bases). CDR3 length equals 16 residues. Trimming removed 0 bases at V and 4 bases at J, with 10 bases between. In germline, CDR1 is LGHNA, CDR2 YSLEER. DNA of the CDR3: TGCGCCAGCAGCCAAGAGGCAGGGAAAGGGGCCAACGTCCTGACTTTC. This sequence encodes CASSQEAGKGANVLTF.

The chain employs TRBV7-7 and TRBJ2-1; 12 bases line up with TRBD2. The CDR3 covers 18 residues. Germline V lookup: CDR1 SSHAT, CDR2 FNYEAQ (reference sequence). The CDR3 DNA is TGTGCTAACAGCTTAGTTTCTAGCGGGAGGGCCAGTGGTAATGAGCAGTTCTTC. It specifies CANSLVSSGRASGNEQFF.

The gene calls are TRBV4-2 and TRBJ2-1; the match to TRBD2 covers 7 bases. J lost 8 bases, V lost 6 bases, and 10 bases had no gene match. Per germline, CDR1 LGHNA and CDR2 YNFKEQ. This CDR3 contains 14 residues. The CDR3 sequence: CASSPSGKGYEQFF. The CDR3, as DNA: TGTGCCAGCAGTCCGAGCGGGAAGGGGTATGAGCAGTTCTTC.

This clonotype was seen many times. The chain recombines TRBV20-1 with TRBJ2-2, with D possibly matching TRBD1 (5 bases). The CDR3 consists of 12 residues. Trimming shortened V by 6 bases and J by 5 bases, and 10 bases separated the two germline ends. Germline CDR1 and CDR2: DFQATT and SNEGSKA (reference sequence). The CDR3 bases are TGCAGTGCAGGGGCTGGGACCGGGGAGCTGTTTTTT. Encoded protein: CSAGAGTGELFF.

The V call is TRBV5-1, the J call TRBJ1-1; unclear D gene. Germline values: CDR1 SGHRS, CDR2 YFSETQ. Trimming cost V 2 bases and J 6 bases, with 11 bases left between them. The CDR3 loop spans 13 amino acids. DNA for the CDR3: TGCGCCAGCAGCTTTGATACGTCAGCTGAAGCTTTCTTT. It specifies CASSFDTSAEAFF. Using reference TRBV5-1 and TRBJ1-1 for the parts outside the CDR3, the full variable domain is KAGVTQTPRYLIKTRGQQVTLSCSPISGHRSVSWYQQTPGQGLQFLFEYFSETQRNKGNFPGRFSGRQFSNSRSEMNVSTLELGDSALYLCASSFDTSAEAFFGQGTRLTVV.